These T cell receptor beta chains were read from a single sample in a study of blood T cells in healthy people across ages. TCRdb re-called the 5' RACE reads through MiXCR, storing one row per CDR3 protein. The sample lists some 900,000 distinct CDR3 sequences, around 30% occurring once. Sequenced sample: blood. These receptor sequences come from a woman older than 75 in good health. Each CDR3 is given with its conserved first and last residue. D genes are given only for firm matches. Expanded clones are given a class, and other clones once, few, many or no size at all.

v_gene: TRBV7-2
abundance: -
d_gene: TRBD2
j_gene: TRBJ2-7
CDR3aa: CASSLGASGVYEQYF
CDR3nt: TGTGCCAGCAGCTTAGGGGCTAGCGGGGTCTACGAGCAGTACTTC

v_gene: TRBV20-1
abundance: -
d_gene: TRBD2
j_gene: TRBJ2-3
CDR3aa: CSALSGGTDTQYF
CDR3nt: TGCAGTGCCCTTAGCGGGGGCACAGATACGCAGTATTTT

v_gene: TRBV7-6
abundance: -
d_gene: -
j_gene: TRBJ1-5
CDR3aa: CASSPEGRGFSNQPQHF
CDR3nt: TGTGCCAGCAGCCCGGAGGGGAGGGGCTTTAGCAATCAGCCCCAGCATTTT

v_gene: TRBV12-3/TRBV12-4
abundance: -
d_gene: -
j_gene: TRBJ1-2
CDR3aa: CASSLSLDLPTNYGYTF
CDR3nt: TGTGCCAGCAGTTTGTCCCTTGACTTACCTACTAACTATGGCTACACCTTC

v_gene: TRBV12-3/TRBV12-4
abundance: many
d_gene: TRBD2
j_gene: TRBJ2-3
CDR3aa: CASSFREASGDKDTQYF
CDR3nt: TGTGCCAGCAGTTTCCGAGAAGCTAGCGGGGACAAAGATACGCAGTATTTT

v_gene: TRBV9
abundance: -
d_gene: -
j_gene: TRBJ1-6
CDR3aa: CVSTEGRIGNSPLHF
CDR3nt: TGTGTCAGCACCGAGGGCAGGATCGGTAATTCACCCCTCCACTTT

v_gene: TRBV12-3/TRBV12-4
abundance: many
d_gene: TRBD1
j_gene: TRBJ1-5
CDR3aa: CASNYGQGAGQPQHF
CDR3nt: TGTGCCAGCAATTACGGACAGGGGGCCGGTCAGCCCCAGCATTTT

v_gene: TRBV6-2/TRBV6-3
abundance: many
d_gene: -
j_gene: TRBJ1-2
CDR3aa: CASSPTSVYGYTF
CDR3nt: TGTGCCAGCAGCCCGACATCAGTCTATGGCTACACCTTC

v_gene: TRBV7-2
abundance: few
d_gene: -
j_gene: TRBJ2-5
CDR3aa: CASSRGWEYNEQYF
CDR3nt: TGTGCCAGCAGCCGGGGGTGGGAGTACAATGAGCAGTACTTC

v_gene: TRBV9
abundance: -
d_gene: -
j_gene: TRBJ2-2
CDR3aa: CASSVNPPGELFF
CDR3nt: TGTGCCAGCAGCGTAAATCCACCCGGGGAGCTGTTTTTT

v_gene: TRBV6-1
abundance: -
d_gene: -
j_gene: TRBJ1-6
CDR3aa: CASSGDRGLGNSPLHF
CDR3nt: TGTGCCAGCAGTGGTGACCGCGGCCTTGGGAATTCACCCCTCCACTTT

v_gene: TRBV10-3
abundance: many
d_gene: -
j_gene: TRBJ2-2
CDR3aa: CAISARGAGMELFF
CDR3nt: TGTGCCATCAGTGCACGTGGAGCTGGAATGGAGCTGTTTTTT

v_gene: TRBV20-1
abundance: -
d_gene: -
j_gene: TRBJ2-3
CDR3aa: CSARDPARHTQYF
CDR3nt: TGCAGTGCTAGAGATCCTGCCCGACATACGCAGTATTTT

v_gene: TRBV7-9
abundance: -
d_gene: TRBD2
j_gene: TRBJ2-1
CDR3aa: CASSLPASGPYGDEQFF
CDR3nt: TGTGCCAGCAGCTTACCGGCTAGCGGTCCCTACGGCGATGAGCAGTTCTTC

v_gene: TRBV14
abundance: -
d_gene: -
j_gene: TRBJ1-2
CDR3aa: CASAMGPYGYTF
CDR3nt: TGTGCCAGCGCGATGGGTCCCTATGGCTACACCTTC

v_gene: TRBV7-9
abundance: many
d_gene: TRBD1
j_gene: TRBJ2-5
CDR3aa: CASSRPGQRLQETQYF
CDR3nt: TGTGCCAGCAGCCGACCGGGACAGCGCCTACAAGAGACCCAGTACTTC